This T cell receptor (beta chain) was recovered during a study of shared clonotypes between healthy human individuals (TCRdb year 2020). Some background on the complete study: A few men and two women, aged 18 to 49 years, made up the cohort. The study deeply sequenced blood TCR repertoires of about 5 healthy adults to estimate repertoire size and the extent of clonotype sharing between individuals. Per donor, leukapheresis produced somewhere between about 0.9 and 9.5 billion PBMCs. Different laboratories and diverse techniques were used to prepare libraries and sequence TCR repertoires, to increase sequencing depth and limit assay-specific biases. The study at large found these results: Pairwise subsampling led to the expectation that sequencing depth would affect the degree of clonotype sharing among donors. Sampling was restricted to blood, and TCR repertoires in tissues likely differ from the TCR repertoires found in blood. The genetic and exposure-history diversity represented was limited by the small number of donors.

In its sample, this clone was seen a few times. What this receptor recognizes is not known. Base-call qualities are not available, and no considerably larger clone is one nucleotide away. Healthy HIV-negative adults with no recently reported acute infections or vaccinations were included as donors. Every donor was a Caucasian adult residing in Nashville, Tennessee, USA. For unsorted samples, some 100 million PBMCs were counted, and genomic DNA was extracted using the QIAamp DNA Blood Mini kit. Blood was collected by leukapheresis, and PBMCs were isolated by Ficoll-Histopaque density gradient centrifugation and then cryopreserved in liquid nitrogen vapor phase. TCR CDR3 regions were amplified from genomic DNA by multiplex PCR using the deep immunoSEQ assay. For each cell subset, the extracted genomic DNA was distributed evenly across all wells of several immunoSEQ 96-well plates, and each plate served as one replicate. For unsorted PBMC, each replicate PCR was loaded with approximately 320 ng genomic DNA, equivalent to around 30,000 T cell genomes. Ten immunoSEQ deep assay plates were used to sequence unsorted PBMC genomic DNA. Purified libraries were quantified with a Qubit 3.0 fluorometer, sized on a Bioanalyzer 2100, and re-quantified with the KAPA Library Quantification kit. Each immunoSEQ 96-well plate was sequenced on its own single-read 150-cycle Illumina NextSeq 550 flow cell. The study's processing was this. Because the immunoSEQ output included only junctional sequences and no quality scores, the filtering could not be the same as the filtering used for full-length reads. Sequences were annotated with PyIR, a Python wrapper for IgBLAST v1.9, using IMGT germline references to assign V/J genes and CDR3. Reads were filtered out if the reads had weak V/J assignments (E-value above 1e-6), no CDR3, stop codons, out-of-frame junctions, or ambiguous translated residues. V3J clonotypes were defined as sequences sharing the same inferred V gene, J gene, and CDR3 amino acid sequence. To compute the percentage overlap between repertoires, the number of shared unique clonotypes was divided by the size of the smaller repertoire. RTK rarefaction, the Chao1 estimator, and Recon v2.1 estimates of unobserved clonotypes were used to assess repertoire richness. TCRdb limited this immuneACCESS table to in-frame rearrangements with V and J called. A share of clones is missing; checked studies link under half to unresolved V genes, and the rest is unexplained. V and J calls and clone size are as listed in that table; D and trimming were resolved from the DNA. For this sample the table gives under 600,000 clones, of which around 78% were detected only once. The top ten clonotypes cover around 11% of the sample.

For CDR1 and CDR2, the germline V gene (reference sequence) lists SEHNR and FQNEAQ. The CDR3, cysteine through phenylalanine, is 15 amino acids long. Only the CDR3 DNA stays, 45 bases, in frame from base 1. V is pared back by 0 bases and J by 2 bases, with 9 bases lying between the germline termini. Recombination linked TRBV7-9 to TRBJ2-3; possibly the D gene is TRBD2, per 5 matching bases. The sample consisted of PBMCs. The TCR comes from a woman aged 40 to 50 in good health. Some clones in this sample may be carry-over from other donors' samples. The CDR3 is CASSLAGASTDTQYF. The bases read TGTGCCAGCAGCTTAGCGGGAGCGTCCACAGATACGCAGTATTTT.